The T cell receptor (beta chain) described here comes from a study of shared clonotypes between healthy human individuals. Study results and caveats: Memory subsets had estimated richness that was generally smaller than that of naive subsets.

Cells designated naive CD8 were CD45RO-negative and were positively selected for CCR7, with terminally differentiated effector memory CD45RA+ cells excluded. The authors split each subset's genomic DNA evenly across several immunoSEQ plates. Clones were read by immunoSEQ multiplex PCR, and TCRdb kept only the in-frame ones, dropping some. Among around 1.9 million clones, roughly 91% were seen once, and the ten largest hold under 2%. About this clone itself: Its antigen is unidentified.

This sequence was found in a man between 18 and 29 years old in good health. Some clones in this sample may be carry-over from other donors' samples. Source material: naive CD8+ T cells from PBMCs.

The CDR3 spells CASSLIAYENEQFF. The CDR3 DNA is TGTGCCAGCAGCTTAATCGCCTATGAGAATGAGCAGTTCTTC. The chain employs TRBV7-8 and TRBJ2-1; D gene unclear. In germline, CDR1 is SGHVS, CDR2 FQNEAQ. V lost 2 bases to trimming and J lost 7 bases, with 12 bases between them. The CDR3 extends over 14 amino acids.